This T cell receptor beta chain was sequenced in a study of blood T cell repertoires in COVID-19. Study context: Sites across the United States, Italy and Spain contributed samples from acute and convalescent COVID-19. From T cells, B-cell-depleted T cells, or PBMCs came the material, which was cDNA or gDNA.

This table comes from immunoSEQ multiplex PCR, and its TCRdb copy is limited to in-frame clones, with some not included. Of about 64,000 clones in the sample, around 86% were seen once. This CDR3 has 13 amino acids. Deletions cut 6 bases from V and 4 bases from J, with 14 bases between. CDR1 is SQVTM and CDR2 is ANQGSEA in the germline V gene. The chain couples TRBV29-1 to TRBJ2-3; D might be TRBD1 (8 bases). The sample consisted of peripheral blood. The origin of this receptor is a man in his forties with acute or convalescent COVID-19. CDR3 region: CSVRTGRADTQYF. In DNA form, the CDR3 reads TGCAGCGTGCGGACAGGGAGGGCAGATACGCAGTATTTT.